These 5 T cell receptor beta chains share one sample of origin, sequenced in a study of blood T cell repertoires in COVID-19. Generated by immunoSEQ multiplex PCR, the TCRdb table keeps only in-frame clones and is missing some. The sample records about 100,000 clones, 90% to 95% being singletons. The sequencing input was peripheral blood. These receptors all stem from a man aged 50 to 60 with active COVID-19.

The V gene is TRBV7-3, the J gene TRBJ1-1; 8 bases align to TRBD1. The CDR3 has 15 residues. Trimming at V came to 1 base and at J to 3 bases, leaving 4 bases not matched to a gene. Germline loops: CDR1 SGHTA, CDR2 FQGTGA. The CDR3 DNA is TGTGCCAGCAGCTTAAGACAGGGGACGGACACTGAAGCTTTCTTT. This sequence encodes CASSLRQGTDTEAFF.

The chain uses TRBV6-5 and TRBJ1-1, with unresolved D. V lost 6 bases and J lost 0, with 8 bases in between. The V gene's germline CDR1 is MNHEY and CDR2 SVGAGI. The CDR3 length is 13 residues. CDR3 sequence: CASSRTVNTEAFF. Here the CDR3 DNA reads TGTGCCAGCAGCCGGACTGTGAACACTGAAGCTTTCTTT.

This clone has just one count. V and J are TRBV7-6 and TRBJ2-2, with D perhaps matching TRBD1 (6 bases). CDR3 size: 15 residues. Germline V gene lookup returns CDR1 SGHVS and CDR2 FNYEAQ. The germline V and J ends were trimmed by 0 bases and 5 bases, with 10 bases remaining between them. Written as DNA, the CDR3 is TGTGCCAGCAGCTTAGCGGCCAGGGGAACCGGGGAGCTGTTTTTT. Amino acids: CASSLAARGTGELFF. Full variable domain (missing parts from reference TRBV7-6 and TRBJ2-2): GAGVSQSPRYKVTKRGQDVALRCDPISGHVSLYWYRQALGQGPEFLTYFNYEAQQDKSGLPNDRFSAERPEGSISTLTIQRTEQRDSAMYRCASSLAARGTGELFFGEGSRLTVL.

The chain joins TRBV5-4 to TRBJ1-2; D is ambiguous. Between the trimmed V and J ends, which lost 1 base and 3 bases, there was a span of 7 bases. The CDR3 is made up of 13 amino acids. Germline V lookup: CDR1 SGHNT, CDR2 YYREEE (reference sequence). The CDR3 protein is CASSLNTDYGYTF. For the CDR3, the DNA is TGTGCCAGCAGCTTGAATACAGACTATGGCTACACCTTC. The variable domain in full, completed from reference TRBV5-4 and TRBJ1-2, reads ETGVTQSPTHLIKTRGQQVTLRCSSQSGHNTVSWYQQALGQGPQFIFQYYREEENGRGNFPPRFSGLQFPNYSSELNVNALELDDSALYLCASSLNTDYGYTFGSGTRLTVV.

V usage is TRBV12-5 and J usage is TRBJ2-7, with a possible D match to TRBD1 (6 bases). CDR1 and CDR2 from the germline V gene are LGHNT and FRNRAP. The CDR3 loop spans 19 amino acids. V shed 2 bases and J shed 0 bases, with 23 bases lying between them. The CDR3 DNA reads as TGTGCTAGTGGTTTGATGCGACAGGTCTTTATCAATAGCTCCTACGAGCAGTACTTC. It encodes CASGLMRQVFINSSYEQYF.